This TCR beta chain was identified in a study of cytomegalovirus exposure and HLA in healthy donors. Findings and limits, study-wide: The classifier, whose performance was assessed in both the original and validation cohorts, reportedly diagnosed cytomegalovirus status with high specificity and sensitivity.

This CDR3 spans 13 amino acids. Trimming cost V 5 bases and J 6 bases; bases outside gene matches: 4. CDR1 is SEHNR and CDR2 is FQNEAQ in the germline V gene (reference sequence). To note about this clone: The antigen remains undetermined.

The PCR used 60 Vbeta and 13 Jbeta primers. Data came from immunoSEQ multiplex PCR; TCRdb stores just in-frame clones and leaves some out. The sample yields 130,000 to 150,000 clones, of which the top ten take up 2% to 3%. V gene TRBV7-9 combines with J gene TRBJ2-4, with TRBD1 matching over 7 bases. Sequencing used PBMCs. The TCR sequence derives from a man aged 35 to 55 in good health and CMV-seronegative. The CDR3 DNA reads TGTGCCAGCAGCCCGGGACAGATAAACATTCAGTACTTC. Translation: CASSPGQINIQYF.